This T cell receptor (beta chain) was retrieved from a study of blood T cell repertoires in COVID-19 (dated by TCRdb to the early 2020s). At the level of the whole study: The collaborator samples originated in the United States, Italy and Spain and spanned the acute and convalescent phases of COVID-19. Samples came from the ongoing ImmuneRACE study (first 160 participants) plus 1,254 subjects from 6 global collaborators. The prospective study material was composed of cDNA or gDNA derived from T cells, B-cell-depleted T cells, or PBMCs. Deeply sampled blood TCRbeta repertoires from subjects exposed to, actively infected with, or recovered from COVID-19 were included in the dataset. Where HLA class I and class II types were available, the types were taken from metadata supplied by the sample provider, not from assay-based typing. Sample metadata almost always included a de-identified subject ID, COVID-19 status, age in years and sex. The repertoires were made available in a free public database intended to serve as a resource for research on the immune response to SARS-CoV-2.

The CDR3 runs 14 amino acids, cysteine and phenylalanine included. Only the CDR3 portion is preserved as DNA: 42 bases, with reading frame beginning at the first base. The germline V and J ends show losses of 5 bases and 5 bases respectively, and no gene match explains 4 bases of the junction. Reading the germline V gene gives CDR1 KGHSH and CDR2 LQKENI. TCRbeta CDR3 regions were amplified from genomic DNA by means of the immunoSEQ Assay, a bias-controlled multiplex PCR. Concerning the study's data processing: Nucleated cell counts per sample were estimated from amplification of reference gene primers within the assay. Sequence reads were collapsed and filtered to measure the absolute abundance of every unique TCRbeta CDR3 rearrangement. For each sample, productive Simpson clonality was calculated by taking the square root of Simpson's diversity index across productive rearrangements. The table was pulled from immuneACCESS by TCRdb, which kept in-frame rearrangements only. Such tables lose some clones; where checked, under half of the loss comes from unresolved V genes, and the rest has no known cause. The V and J calls and the clone size are those of that table, but D and trimming were determined from the DNA. In this sample the table shows approximately 210,000 clones, approximately 86% of which occur a single time. The top ten constitute about 2.3% of the sample.

A note on this clone: The antigen it binds to is not known. No base-level quality is on record; no much larger clone is a single base apart.

Beyond this particular receptor, the publication reports: How much clinical and demographic metadata was included differed by source and by participant, and the metadata was provided uncurated.

In the prospective study, participants were about 18 to 100 years old, resided in 24 geographic areas of the United States, and were enrolled through a virtual design. In the prospective study, participants were assigned to cohorts based on the clinical history participants reported in a screening survey and a study questionnaire. Recovered participants in ImmuneRACE Cohort 3 were defined as having two consecutive negative NP/OP PCR tests, clearance from a healthcare professional, or resolution of symptoms. In the prospective study, whole blood, serum and a nasopharyngeal or oropharyngeal swab were collected from each participant by mobile phlebotomists. Prospective study participants could optionally give additional blood draws and questionnaires over an approximately 2-month period. Before DNA extraction, prospective study blood samples were shipped either frozen or at room temperature.

Rearrangement joined TRBV18 to TRBJ1-5, with 9 central nucleotides matching TRBD1. Sequencing input: PBMCs or T cells enriched from blood (not recorded which). The sequence came from a woman aged 25 to 39 who had recovered from COVID-19. The CDR3 protein: CASSTGGADQPQHF. The nucleotides read TGTGCCAGCTCAACAGGGGGCGCAGATCAGCCCCAGCATTTT.